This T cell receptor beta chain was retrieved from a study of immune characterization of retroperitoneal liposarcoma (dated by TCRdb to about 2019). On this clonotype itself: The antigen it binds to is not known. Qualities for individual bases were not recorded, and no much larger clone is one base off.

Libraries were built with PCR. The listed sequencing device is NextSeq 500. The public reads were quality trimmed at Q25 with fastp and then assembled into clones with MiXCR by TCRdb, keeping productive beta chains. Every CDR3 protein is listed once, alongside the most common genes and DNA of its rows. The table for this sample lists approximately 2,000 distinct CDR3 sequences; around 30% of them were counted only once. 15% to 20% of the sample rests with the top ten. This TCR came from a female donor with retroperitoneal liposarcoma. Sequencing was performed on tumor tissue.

Read as DNA, the sequence is TGCAGTGCTAGTTTAGCGGGATTACGGAATGAGCAGTTCTTC. This encodes CSASLAGLRNEQFF. The chain links TRBV20-1 with TRBJ2-1, with 8 bases aligning to TRBD2. From a lookup of the germline V gene (reference sequence), CDR1 and CDR2 are DFQATT and SNEGSKA. The CDR3 contains 14 residues, cysteine and phenylalanine counted. Just CDR3 DNA is preserved here, 42 bases in frame from base 1. Trimmed from V: 3 bases; trimmed from J: 7 bases; junction bases lacking a gene match: 8.